This T cell receptor (beta chain) emerged from a study of T cells in Graves' hyperthyroidism and ophthalmopathy. Study details: The initial diagnosis was the point when peripheral blood was collected, ahead of any treatment.

Comments on this clonotype: One junction end does not reproduce the germline sequence, and a read error may be involved.

Regions amplified from RNA transcripts were the TCR beta CDR3 regions. The HTBI primer set was used in a first-round RT-PCR of the TCR CDR3. MiXCR, applied by TCRdb to the multiplex PCR reads, yields one record per CDR3 protein. There are roughly 380,000 distinct CDR3 sequences in the sample; roughly 14% occur only once, and around 21% lies in the top ten. The CDR3 covers 15 residues. Looked up from germline, CDR1 is GTSNPN and CDR2 is SVGIG (reference sequence). The hyperthyroidism was newly diagnosed and had lasted under 2 months; the patients were aged 18 to 65. The PBMCs were taken from approximately 9 ml of fresh peripheral blood.

V gene TRBV30 combines with J gene TRBJ2-1; D possibly corresponds to TRBD2 (5 bases). The source is a man aged 30 to 45 with Graves' hyperthyroidism that later progressed to Graves' ophthalmopathy. Specimen: blood. The CDR3 nucleotides read TGTCCCTGGAGTGTGTGGAGTCGGCCGGAGGATGAGCAGTTCTTC. Amino acid sequence: CPWSVWSRPEDEQFF.